A selection of T cell receptor beta chains follows, all from one sample in a study of blood T cell repertoires in COVID-19. This table comes from immunoSEQ multiplex PCR, and its TCRdb copy is limited to in-frame clones, with some not included. Among around 110,000 clones, 80% to 85% were seen once, and the ten largest hold roughly 7.9%. The sample was peripheral blood. The receptors derive from an older man with acute or convalescent COVID-19. The CDR3 runs from the conserved cysteine through the conserved F or W. D genes are given only for firm matches. A row's size may be missing; if present it is once, few, many or a size class.

V gene	J gene	clone size	D gene	CDR3 DNA	CDR3 protein
TRBV5-1	TRBJ1-1	-	TRBD1	TGCGCCAGCAGCTTGTGGGACAGGGACCGGATGAACACTGAAGCTTTCTTT	CASSLWDRDRMNTEAFF
TRBV9	TRBJ1-3	-	-	TGTGCCAGCAGCCGACAGGCTGGAAACACCATATATTTT	CASSRQAGNTIYF
TRBV5-4	TRBJ2-3	-	-	TGTGCCAGCAGCCTGGAGCGCGATACGCAGTATTTT	CASSLERDTQYF
TRBV11-1	TRBJ1-1	-	-	TGTGCCAGCAGCGATAGCGGGGGGGATACTGAAGCTTTCTTT	CASSDSGGDTEAFF
TRBV19	TRBJ1-1	-	-	TGTGCCAGTAGAGACCACGGGAGTGTAATTGCCGCTGAAGCTTTCTTT	CASRDHGSVIAAEAFF
TRBV4-2	TRBJ2-1	-	TRBD2	TGTGCCAGCAGCCAAGCCGTCGCGGGAGGGAGTGGCGATGAGCAGTTCTTC	CASSQAVAGGSGDEQFF
TRBV9	TRBJ2-1	-	TRBD2	TGTGCCAGCAGCGTCGCCACAAAAGCGGGGGGAATTAACGCGCAGTTCTTC	CASSVATKAGGINAQFF
TRBV6-5	TRBJ1-1	-	TRBD1	TGTGCCAGCACAAGGACAGGGCTTAACACTGAAGCTTTCTTT	CASTRTGLNTEAFF
TRBV7-9	TRBJ1-4	-	-	TGTGCCAGCAGCTTAGTACAATCGAATGAAAAACTGTTTTTT	CASSLVQSNEKLFF
TRBV23-1	TRBJ1-1	-	TRBD1	TGCGCCAGCAGGGGACAGATATTGTACACTGAAGCTTTCTTT	CASRGQILYTEAFF
TRBV5-4	TRBJ1-4	-	TRBD1	TGTGCCAGCAGCCAACCAGGGGGCGCGTCCGAAAAACTGTTTTTT	CASSQPGGASEKLFF
TRBV29-1	TRBJ2-7	-	-	TGCAGCGTCGTCCTGGACAGAGGGCAGTACTTC	CSVVLDRGQYF
TRBV5-1	TRBJ1-2	-	TRBD1	TGCGCCAGCAGCTCAGGACAGGCCTATGGCTACACCTTC	CASSSGQAYGYTF
TRBV3-1/TRBV3-2	TRBJ2-7	-	-	TGTGCCAGCAGCCAAGATTGGGCCCGTAGCTCCTACGAGCAGTACTTC	CASSQDWARSSYEQYF
TRBV9	TRBJ2-3	-	-	TGTGCCAGCAGCGTAGGAGCGGGTACTAGCACAGATACGCAGTATTTT	CASSVGAGTSTDTQYF
TRBV20-1	TRBJ1-6	-	-	TGCAGTGCTAGTCTACAACAGGGCAGTTTCGGTTCACCCCTCCACTTT	CSASLQQGSFGSPLHF
TRBV19	TRBJ2-2	-	TRBD1	TGTGCCAGTAGTATCGGACAGGCGAACACCGGGGAGCTGTTTTTT	CASSIGQANTGELFF
TRBV5-1	TRBJ2-3	-	TRBD2	TGCGCCAGCAACGGTCTAGCGGGGGGCACAGATACGCAGTATTTT	CASNGLAGGTDTQYF
TRBV6-5	TRBJ1-1	-	-	TGTGCCAGCAGCGCGCCCAGGGCAGGAAGCACTGAAGCTTTCTTT	CASSAPRAGSTEAFF
TRBV5-1	TRBJ1-2	-	-	TGCGCCAGCAGCGTGGACGTCGGCTATGGCTACACCTTC	CASSVDVGYGYTF
TRBV11-3	TRBJ2-2	-	TRBD1	TGTGCCAGCAGTCCCCGACAGGGGGCGGAGAACACCGGGGAGCTGTTTTTT	CASSPRQGAENTGELFF
TRBV5-4	TRBJ2-7	few	TRBD1	TGTGCCAGCAGCGGGTACGGACAGGGGGACTCCTACGAGCAGTACTTC	CASSGYGQGDSYEQYF
TRBV24-1	TRBJ2-1	-	TRBD2	TGTGCCACCAGTGATTTGGATGTGGCTAGCGGGGGGACCCCCAAGATCTACAATGAGCAGTTCTTC	CATSDLDVASGGTPKIYNEQFF
TRBV7-9	TRBJ2-4	few	-	TGTGCCAGCAGCTCTCGCGAGAGCGGGCGGGGCATTCAGTACTTC	CASSSRESGRGIQYF